Below are 27 T cell receptor beta chains sequenced from a single sample in a study of blood T cell repertoires in COVID-19. Produced via immunoSEQ multiplex PCR; TCRdb's table is partial and in-frame only. The data contain about 320,000 clones, about 82% of them singletons. The material sequenced was peripheral blood. Receptors originate from a woman between 50 and 59 years old with acute or convalescent COVID-19.

V is TRBV5-4 and J is TRBJ2-1, with 7 bases lining up with TRBD2. This CDR3 has 16 residues. The V segment lost 0 bases and the J segment 0 bases; nucleotides outside the gene matches: 3. From germline, CDR1 is SGHNT and CDR2 YYREEE (reference sequence). This CDR3 reads CASSLGGGSSYNEQFF. CDR3 DNA: TGTGCCAGCAGCTTGGGGGGAGGGAGCTCCTACAATGAGCAGTTCTTC.

J is TRBJ2-1 and V is TRBV4-2, with TRBD2 matching over 11 bases. This CDR3 region has 15 residues. From germline, CDR1 is LGHNA and CDR2 YNFKEQ. V trimming: 4 bases; J trimming: 9 bases; junction bases outside the gene matches: 8. CDR3 DNA sequence: TGTGCCAGCAGCCCGGGAATAGCGGGAGGGGGTGAGCAGTTCTTC. It is translated as CASSPGIAGGGEQFF.

The chain combines TRBV29-1 with TRBJ2-5; no definite D call. The CDR3 contains 13 residues. The V end lost 8 bases, the J end lost 2 bases, and 15 bases lay between the germline ends. Germline V gene data show CDR1 as SQVTM and CDR2 as ANQGSEA. The CDR3 spells CSCTWAVQETQYF. The CDR3 DNA follows: TGCAGCTGTACTTGGGCCGTACAAGAGACCCAGTACTTC.

This chain links TRBV2 with TRBJ1-3; the match to TRBD1 covers 7 bases. Germline lookup yields CDR1 SNHLY and CDR2 FYNNEI. The CDR3 runs to 16 residues. V lost 5 bases and J lost 0; bases outside the gene matches: 7. The CDR3 nucleotides read TGTGCCAGCAGTATACAGGGGCCGAGCTCTGGAAACACCATATATTTT. This translates into CASSIQGPSSGNTIYF.

This clone was seen a few times. The chain couples TRBV5-4 to TRBJ2-7; TRBD1 matches at 12 bases. Germline V gene data show CDR1 as SGHNT and CDR2 as YYREEE (reference sequence). The CDR3 has 14 amino acids. V was pared by 4 bases and J by 5 bases, with 4 bases of the junction left unmatched. The CDR3 loop reads CASSHRDRGHEQYF. The CDR3 DNA reads as TGTGCCAGCAGCCACCGGGACAGGGGGCACGAGCAGTACTTC.

The chain uses TRBV24-1 and TRBJ2-3; 13 bases map to TRBD2. The length of the CDR3 is 17 residues. Germline V gives CDR1 KGHDR, CDR2 SFDVKD. J was trimmed by 2 bases and V by 4 bases; bases with no gene match: 5. The DNA of the CDR3 is TGTGCCACCAGTGACTGGGGACTAGCGGGGAACACAGATACGCAGTATTTT. It yields the protein CATSDWGLAGNTDTQYF.

J is TRBJ2-1 and V is TRBV5-1; 8 bases are shared with TRBD1. This CDR3 contains 12 residues. V was clipped by 6 bases and J by 8 bases; unmatched bases: 4. Germline assignment: CDR1 SGHRS and CDR2 YFSETQ. This CDR3 reads CASNRGIDEQFF. CDR3 DNA sequence: TGCGCCAGCAACAGGGGGATTGATGAGCAGTTCTTC.

The V and J genes are TRBV27 and TRBJ2-2; D perhaps matches TRBD2 (5 bases). Trimming cost V 3 bases and J 4 bases, with 9 bases left between them. Per the germline V gene, CDR1 is MNHEY and CDR2 is SMNVEV (reference sequence). CDR3 length: 14 amino acids. CDR3 region: CASSLTSGTGELFF. The CDR3 DNA reads TGTGCCAGCAGTTTGACAAGCGGCACCGGGGAGCTGTTTTTT.

The chain is built from TRBV30 and TRBJ1-4, with 8 bases matching TRBD1. Trimming took 4 bases from V and 7 from J; bases not matched to a gene: 8. There are 14 residues in the CDR3. Germline assignment: CDR1 GTSNPN and CDR2 SVGIG (reference sequence). CDR3 DNA: TGTGCCTGGAATCTTCAGGGGGCAACTGAAAAACTGTTTTTT. This encodes CAWNLQGATEKLFF. Using reference TRBV30 and TRBJ1-4 for the parts outside the CDR3, the full variable domain is SQTIHQWPATLVQPVGSPLSLECTVEGTSNPNLYWYRQAAGRGLQLLFYSVGIGQISSEVPQNLSASRPQDRQFILSSKKLLLSDSGFYLCAWNLQGATEKLFFGSGTQLSVL.

The chain combines TRBV7-2 with TRBJ2-5; D might be TRBD2 (6 bases). Trimming removed 1 base from V and 4 bases from J, with 16 bases in between. This CDR3 comprises 16 residues. Germline values: CDR1 SGHTA, CDR2 FQGNSA. CDR3 DNA: TGTGCCAGCAGCTTAGTGTCGGACTACGCCGGAGAGACCCAGTACTTC. Translating gives CASSLVSDYAGETQYF.

The J gene is TRBJ2-2, the V gene TRBV5-1; possibly TRBD1 for D (6 bases). In germline, CDR1 is SGHRS, CDR2 YFSETQ. Trimming left V 0 bases short and J 13 bases short, with 10 bases between. CDR3 length: 12 amino acids. This CDR3 is CASSLDQGRLFF. The DNA of the CDR3 is TGCGCCAGCAGCTTGGATCAGGGGAGGCTGTTTTTT. The whole variable domain, filled in from reference TRBV5-1 and TRBJ2-2, reads KAGVTQTPRYLIKTRGQQVTLSCSPISGHRSVSWYQQTPGQGLQFLFEYFSETQRNKGNFPGRFSGRQFSNSRSEMNVSTLELGDSALYLCASSLDQGRLFFGEGSRLTVL.

The gene calls are TRBV9 and TRBJ2-3, with 11 bases fitting TRBD2. Trimming took 5 bases from V and 6 from J; bases not matched to a gene: 5. The germline gives CDR1 SGDLS, CDR2 YYNGEE. This CDR3 comprises 14 residues. The CDR3 coding sequence is TGTGCCAGCAGTAGCGGGAGGGCTAGGGATACGCAGTATTTT. Translation gives CASSSGRARDTQYF.

The chain is built from TRBV19 and TRBJ1-2, with 7 bases identical to TRBD1. Per the germline V gene, CDR1 is LNHDA and CDR2 is SQIVND (reference sequence). This CDR3 comprises 17 residues. The trim removed 5 bases at V and 2 bases at J, leaving 14 bases unmatched. The DNA for the CDR3 is TGTGCCAGTAGTCAATATTCAGTACCGGGACAGAACTATGGCTACACCTTC. Its translation is CASSQYSVPGQNYGYTF.

J is TRBJ1-1 and V is TRBV5-1; 9 nucleotides match TRBD1. CDR3 length: 15 residues. V shed 4 bases, J shed 1 base, and the junction held 5 bases outside the gene matches. The germline gives CDR1 SGHRS, CDR2 YFSETQ. The CDR3 loop reads CASSVGTGRNTEAFF. DNA for the CDR3: TGCGCCAGCAGCGTAGGGACAGGGCGGAACACTGAAGCTTTCTTT. The full variable domain, with the rest looked up from reference TRBV5-1 and TRBJ1-1, is KAGVTQTPRYLIKTRGQQVTLSCSPISGHRSVSWYQQTPGQGLQFLFEYFSETQRNKGNFPGRFSGRQFSNSRSEMNVSTLELGDSALYLCASSVGTGRNTEAFFGQGTRLTVV.

V is TRBV3-1 (or the pseudogene TRBV3-2) and J is TRBJ2-3; TRBD2 matches 7 bases. V gave up 2 bases and J gave up 8 bases; unmatched junction bases: 7. The CDR3 has 14 residues. Per the germline V gene, CDR1 is LGHDT and CDR2 is YNNKEL (reference sequence). The CDR3 coding sequence is TGTGCCAGCAGCCAAAGGCTAGCGGAGCCTACGCAGTATTTT. Its translation is CASSQRLAEPTQYF.

The chain joins TRBV6-6 to TRBJ1-1; the D gene is possibly TRBD1 (5 bases). Germline CDR1 MNHNY, CDR2 SVGAGI (reference sequence). The V and J ends lost 2 bases and 3 bases respectively, with 13 bases between them. The CDR3 extends over 15 amino acids. The CDR3 region is CASSYEGAGDTEAFF. Here the CDR3 DNA reads TGTGCCAGCAGTTACGAAGGGGCTGGGGACACTGAAGCTTTCTTT.

The chain carries TRBV28 and TRBJ1-3; unclear D gene. Between the trimmed V and J ends, which lost 3 bases and 0 bases, there was a span of 21 bases. The CDR3 length is 19 residues. CDR1 and CDR2 (germline): MDHEN, SYDVKM. The CDR3 sequence: CASSFGLEPLGHSGNTIYF. The CDR3 DNA is TGTGCCAGCAGTTTCGGTTTGGAGCCCCTCGGCCACTCTGGAAACACCATATATTTT. Full variable domain (outside the CDR3, taken from reference TRBV28 and TRBJ1-3): DVKVTQSSRYLVKRTGEKVFLECVQDMDHENMFWYRQDPGLGLRLIYFSYDVKMKEKGDIPEGYSVSREKKERFSLILESASTNQTSMYLCASSFGLEPLGHSGNTIYFGEGSWLTVV.

V gene TRBV27 combines with J gene TRBJ1-5; a weak D match, TRBD1 (5 bases). V was clipped by 4 bases and J by 4 bases, with 17 bases between them. Germline V gene lookup returns CDR1 MNHEY and CDR2 SMNVEV (reference sequence). The CDR3 length is 16 residues. In DNA, the CDR3 is TGTGCCAGCAGTTATCGGGGACTGGCGGGGAATCAGCCCCAGCATTTT. Translating gives CASSYRGLAGNQPQHF.

This chain links TRBV7-8 with TRBJ1-1, with TRBD1 identical over 9 bases. V gave up 5 bases and J gave up 5 bases; unmatched junction bases: 12. The germline gives CDR1 SGHVS, CDR2 FQNEAQ. The CDR3 extends over 16 amino acids. CDR3 DNA: TGTGCCAGCAGCCACAGGGGGCGCGGAGGAGAAACTGAAGCTTTCTTT. Amino acids: CASSHRGRGGETEAFF.

The chain employs TRBV5-8 and TRBJ1-1; 7 bases are a match to TRBD1. The CDR3 is 14 amino acids. The junction had 13 bases not matched to a gene; V was cut back by 4 bases and J by 10 bases. CDR1 and CDR2 (germline): SGHTS, YDEGEE. The CDR3 region is CASSPRQGPKAAFF. CDR3 DNA: TGTGCCAGCAGCCCCCGACAGGGTCCAAAGGCAGCTTTCTTT.

The chain has TRBV7-2 and TRBJ1-2; unclear D gene. The germline V gene encodes CDR1 SGHTA and CDR2 FQGNSA. Trimming shortened V by 6 bases and J by 4 bases, and 21 bases separated the two germline ends. The CDR3 totals 16 residues. The CDR3 protein is CASRHRYGGRFYGYTF. As DNA, the CDR3 is TGTGCCAGCAGGCATAGATACGGAGGAAGATTCTATGGCTACACCTTC.

The chain has TRBV19 and TRBJ2-7; possible D gene TRBD1, 5 bases. This CDR3 region has 14 residues. The germline V gene encodes CDR1 LNHDA and CDR2 SQIVND (reference sequence). V dropped 4 bases and J dropped 2 bases, with 12 bases sitting between them. The CDR3 DNA follows: TGTGCCAGTAGTACCCGTAGACAGCCCTACGAGCAGTACTTC. Translating gives CASSTRRQPYEQYF.

The V gene is TRBV14, the J gene TRBJ2-7; a weak D match, TRBD2 (6 bases). The ends were cut back, 4 bases at V and 2 bases at J, with 15 bases in the middle. The germline CDR1 and CDR2 sequences are SGHDN and FVKESK. This CDR3 has 15 residues. The CDR3 here is CASSLTPGGAYEQYF. CDR3 in DNA: TGTGCCAGCAGCCTCACCCCCGGGGGTGCCTACGAGCAGTACTTC.

V and J are TRBV7-9 and TRBJ2-5; 10 bases are a match to TRBD1. CDR1 is SEHNR, CDR2 FQNEAQ, per germline (reference sequence). The CDR3 has 14 amino acids. V trimming: 8 bases; J trimming: 0 bases; junction bases outside the gene matches: 3. Here the CDR3 reads CASSDRGDQETQYF. DNA for the CDR3: TGTGCCAGCTCGGACAGGGGGGACCAAGAGACCCAGTACTTC.

The chain has TRBV7-9 and TRBJ1-2, with 11 bases aligning to TRBD1. With V trimmed by 8 bases and J by 7 bases, 18 bases remained unmatched. CDR3 size: 17 residues. Germline V gene sequence: CDR1 SEHNR, CDR2 FQNEAQ (reference sequence). In DNA, the CDR3 is TGTGCCAGCCCGCCCTCCGCCGTCGGGACAGGGGGGCTTGGCTACACCTTC. Amino acid sequence: CASPPSAVGTGGLGYTF.

This clone was detected a few times. The chain is built from TRBV7-2 and TRBJ1-3; 9 nucleotides line up with TRBD1. CDR3 length equals 16 residues. CDR1 is SGHTA and CDR2 is FQGNSA in the germline V gene. J gave up 2 bases and V 1 base, and 3 bases lay outside the gene matches. CDR3 sequence reads: CASSLDGTGTGNTIYF. CDR3 sequence (DNA): TGTGCCAGCAGCTTAGACGGGACAGGGACTGGAAACACCATATATTTT.

V usage is TRBV24-1 and J usage is TRBJ2-1, with D uncertain. Trimming stripped 1 base from V and 7 bases from J, with 13 bases between. Germline V gives CDR1 KGHDR, CDR2 SFDVKD. The CDR3 consists of 15 residues. CDR3 protein: CATSDLLGSRNEQFF. The CDR3, as DNA: TGTGCCACCAGTGATTTACTGGGTTCTAGGAATGAGCAGTTCTTC.